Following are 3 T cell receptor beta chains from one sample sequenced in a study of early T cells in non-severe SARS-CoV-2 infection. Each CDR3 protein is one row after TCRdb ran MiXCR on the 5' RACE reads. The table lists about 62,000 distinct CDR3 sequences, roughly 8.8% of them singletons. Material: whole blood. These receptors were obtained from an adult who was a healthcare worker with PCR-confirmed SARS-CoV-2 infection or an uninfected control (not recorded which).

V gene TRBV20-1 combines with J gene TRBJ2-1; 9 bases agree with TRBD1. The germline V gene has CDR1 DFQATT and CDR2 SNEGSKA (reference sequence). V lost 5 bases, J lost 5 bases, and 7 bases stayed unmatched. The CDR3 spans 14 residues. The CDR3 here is CSASGTGLNNEQFF. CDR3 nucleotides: TGCAGTGCTTCCGGGACAGGGCTCAACAATGAGCAGTTCTTC.

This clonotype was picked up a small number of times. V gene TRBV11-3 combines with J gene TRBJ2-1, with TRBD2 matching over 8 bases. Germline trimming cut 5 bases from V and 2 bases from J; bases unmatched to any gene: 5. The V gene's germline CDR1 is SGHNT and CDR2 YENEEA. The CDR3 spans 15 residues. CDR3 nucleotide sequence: TGTGCCAGCAGCATACGAGCGGGGGCCTACAATGAGCAGTTCTTC. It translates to CASSIRAGAYNEQFF.

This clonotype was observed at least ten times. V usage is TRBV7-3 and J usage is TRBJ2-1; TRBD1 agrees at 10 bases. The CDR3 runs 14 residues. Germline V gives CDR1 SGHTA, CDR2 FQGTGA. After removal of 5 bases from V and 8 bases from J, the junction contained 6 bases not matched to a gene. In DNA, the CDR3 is TGTGCCAGCAGCCCGGGACAGGGGTTGGATGAGCAGTTCTTC. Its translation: CASSPGQGLDEQFF.